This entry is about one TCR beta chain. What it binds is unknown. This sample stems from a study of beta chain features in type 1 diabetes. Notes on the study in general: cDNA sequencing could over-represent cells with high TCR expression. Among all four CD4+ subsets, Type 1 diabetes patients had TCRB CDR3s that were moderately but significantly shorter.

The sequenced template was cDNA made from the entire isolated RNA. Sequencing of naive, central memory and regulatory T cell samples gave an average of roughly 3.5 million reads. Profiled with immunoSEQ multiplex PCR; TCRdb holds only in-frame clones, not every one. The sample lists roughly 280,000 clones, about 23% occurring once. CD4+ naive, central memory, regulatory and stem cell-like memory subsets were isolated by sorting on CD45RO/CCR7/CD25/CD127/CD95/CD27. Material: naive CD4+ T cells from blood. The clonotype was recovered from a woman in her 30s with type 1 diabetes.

CDR3 DNA sequence: TGCAGCGCGGGGGGACGGCTCGGGAATGAGCAGTTCTTC. Protein sequence: CSAGGRLGNEQFF. The rearrangement uses TRBV29-1 and TRBJ2-1, with 7 nucleotides matching TRBD2. The CDR3 has 13 residues. The germline V gene encodes CDR1 SQVTM and CDR2 ANQGSEA. J gave up 7 bases and V 7 bases, and 10 bases lay outside the gene matches.